The clone carrying this T cell receptor beta chain was seen only once. CDR3 size: 15 residues. The germline CDR1 and CDR2 sequences are SGHAT and FQNNGV. V lost 2 bases and J lost 5; bases outside the gene matches: 4. The entry originates in a study of shared clonotypes between healthy human individuals. Some clones are missing from TCRdb's copy, which holds only in-frame ones; the method was immunoSEQ multiplex PCR. There are approximately 2.3 million clones in the sample; approximately 95% occur only once, and around 0.4% lies in the top ten. The chain carries TRBV11-2 and TRBJ2-1, with 9 bases matching TRBD2. The TCR comes from a man in his late teens or twenties in good health. Some clones in this sample may be carry-over from other donors' samples. Sequenced sample: naive CD4+ T cells from PBMCs. Subset noted: CD45RA+ positively selected. CDR3 in amino acids: CASSLLAGVNNEQFF. The CDR3 DNA reads TGTGCCAGCAGCTTATTAGCGGGAGTAAACAATGAGCAGTTCTTC. The full variable domain, in which reference TRBV11-2 and TRBJ2-1 provide the parts outside the CDR3, is EAGVAQSPRYKIIEKRQSVAFWCNPISGHATLYWYQQILGQGPKLLIQFQNNGVVDDSQLPKDRFSAERLKGVDSTLKIQPAKLEDSAVYLCASSLLAGVNNEQFFGPGTRLTVL.